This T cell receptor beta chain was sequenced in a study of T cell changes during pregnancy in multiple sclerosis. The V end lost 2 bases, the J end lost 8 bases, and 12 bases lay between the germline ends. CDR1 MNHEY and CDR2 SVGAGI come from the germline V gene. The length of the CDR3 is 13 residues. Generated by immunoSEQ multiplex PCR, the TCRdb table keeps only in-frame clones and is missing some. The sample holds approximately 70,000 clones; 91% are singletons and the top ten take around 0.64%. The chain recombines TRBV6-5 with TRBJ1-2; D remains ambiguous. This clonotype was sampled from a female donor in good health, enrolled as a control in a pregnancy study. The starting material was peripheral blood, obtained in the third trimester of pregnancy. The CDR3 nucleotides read TGTGCCAGCAGTTACCGAACGAAACGGGGCTACACCTTC. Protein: CASSYRTKRGYTF.